This T cell receptor beta chain appears in the sequencing data of a study of cytomegalovirus exposure and HLA in healthy donors. PCR amplification relied on 60 Vbeta primers (plus 13 Jbeta primers). Only in-frame clones appear in the TCRdb table, and some are missing; sequencing was by immunoSEQ multiplex PCR. The repertoire holds 70,000 to 100,000 clones, 80% seen once, with around 32% in the top ten. Germline CDR1 is SGHRS and CDR2 is YFSETQ. V trimming: 4 bases; J trimming: 10 bases; junction bases outside the gene matches: 13. There are 16 residues in the CDR3. Material: PBMCs. The V call is TRBV5-1, the J call TRBJ2-1; 11 nucleotides line up with TRBD2. The clonotype comes from a man between 45 and 60 years old in good health and CMV-seropositive. The CDR3 region is CASSMGTSGAGEEQFF. The CDR3 DNA follows: TGCGCCAGCAGCATGGGGACTAGCGGAGCGGGAGAGGAGCAGTTCTTC.